Sequencing of this T cell receptor (beta chain) was carried out in a study of T cell changes during pregnancy in multiple sclerosis. The method was immunoSEQ multiplex PCR; TCRdb's version includes in-frame clones alone and lacks a portion of them. The data hold some 85,000 clones, with 90% to 95% observed a single time. CDR3 length: 15 residues. The V segment lost 3 bases and the J segment 0 bases; nucleotides outside the gene matches: 4. CDR1 is LNHDA and CDR2 is SQIVND in the germline V gene (reference sequence). J is TRBJ1-1 and V is TRBV19; the match to TRBD1 covers 7 bases. Material: peripheral blood, obtained in the second trimester of pregnancy. The receptor was isolated from a female donor with multiple sclerosis, enrolled in a pregnancy study. The CDR3 nucleotides are TGTGCCAGTAGTATTTCAGGGGGAATGAACACTGAAGCTTTCTTT. Encoded protein: CASSISGGMNTEAFF. Supplemented by reference TRBV19 and TRBJ1-1, the full variable domain reads DGGITQSPKYLFRKEGQNVTLSCEQNLNHDAMYWYRQDPGQGLRLIYYSQIVNDFQKGDIAEGYSVSREKKESFPLTVTSAQKNPTAFYLCASSISGGMNTEAFFGQGTRLTVV.